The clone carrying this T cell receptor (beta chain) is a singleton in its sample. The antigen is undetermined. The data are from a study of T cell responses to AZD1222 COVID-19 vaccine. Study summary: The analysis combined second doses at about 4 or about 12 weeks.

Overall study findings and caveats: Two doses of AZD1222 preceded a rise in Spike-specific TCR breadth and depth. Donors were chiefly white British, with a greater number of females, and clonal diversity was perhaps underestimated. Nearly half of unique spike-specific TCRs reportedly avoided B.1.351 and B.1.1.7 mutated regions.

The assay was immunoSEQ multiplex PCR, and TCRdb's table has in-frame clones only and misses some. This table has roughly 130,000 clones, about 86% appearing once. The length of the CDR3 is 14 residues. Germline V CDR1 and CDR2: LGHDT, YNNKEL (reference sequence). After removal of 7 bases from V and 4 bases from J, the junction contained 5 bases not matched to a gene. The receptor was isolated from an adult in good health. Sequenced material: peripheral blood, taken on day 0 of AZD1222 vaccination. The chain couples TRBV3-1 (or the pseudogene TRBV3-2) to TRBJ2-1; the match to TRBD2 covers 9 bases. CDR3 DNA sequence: TGTGCCAGCAAGCGGGGGGAAGGATACAATGAGCAGTTCTTC. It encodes CASKRGEGYNEQFF.